This TCR beta chain stems from a study of CD8 T cells in ankylosing spondylitis. Study outcomes and limitations: Researchers reportedly found disease-linked clones significantly enriched in matched ankylosing spondylitis synovial fluid.

Each CDR3 protein is one row after TCRdb ran MiXCR on the 5' RACE reads. The sample shows some 250,000 distinct CDR3 sequences, roughly 10% of them seen only once. This clonotype appeared many times. What it binds is unknown. CDR1 is MNHEY, CDR2 SVGAGI, per germline. V dropped 0 bases and J dropped 12 bases, with 15 bases sitting between them. The CDR3 consists of 14 residues. Sample: blood, either unsorted or a sorted T cell fraction (not recorded which). The rearrangement joins TRBV6-5 to TRBJ2-1, with D unresolved. This receptor was obtained from a male donor with ankylosing spondylitis or in good health (not recorded which). CDR3 nucleotides: TGTGCCAGCAGTTACTCGAGTGCATCCCTGGGGCAGTTCTTC. Protein sequence: CASSYSSASLGQFF.